Listed below are T cell receptor beta chains from one sample, sequenced in a study of cytomegalovirus exposure and HLA in healthy donors. Assay: immunoSEQ multiplex PCR; the TCRdb copy retains only in-frame clones and omits some. The table lists more than 200,000 clones, around 64% of them singletons, with about 3% in the top ten. Sequencing was done on a sample of PBMCs. The receptors come from a man aged 35 to 55 in good health and CMV-seropositive. The CDR3 runs from the conserved cysteine through the conserved F or W. D genes are given only for firm matches. Only some rows state a clone size, as once, few, many or a class for expanded clones.

TRBJ2-7,TRBD2,TRBV10-3,.,CAIRPQLAASSYEQYF,TGTGCCATCAGGCCACAACTAGCGGCAAGCTCCTACGAGCAGTACTTC
TRBJ1-5,.,TRBV19,few,CASTPRAGPGPQHF,TGTGCCAGTACCCCCAGAGCAGGCCCAGGGCCCCAGCATTTT
TRBJ2-7,TRBD1,TRBV27,.,CASRATQGVDEQYF,TGTGCCAGCAGGGCGACACAGGGGGTCGACGAGCAGTACTTC
TRBJ2-1,TRBD2,TRBV5-1,few,CASSGTSVPYNEQFF,TGCGCCAGCAGCGGAACTAGCGTACCCTACAATGAGCAGTTCTTC
TRBJ1-6,TRBD1,TRBV5-6,.,CASSRTGQSNSPLHF,TGTGCCAGCAGCCGGACGGGACAGAGTAATTCACCCCTCCACTTT
TRBJ2-7,TRBD1,TRBV27,.,CASSQWDSYEQYF,TGTGCCAGCAGTCAATGGGACAGCTACGAGCAGTACTTC
TRBJ2-2,.,TRBV13,.,CASSLRSWATTGELFF,TGTGCCAGCAGCTTACGGTCGTGGGCCACCACCGGGGAGCTGTTTTTT
TRBJ2-3,.,TRBV5-6,.,CASSLVGAGYTDTQYF,TGTGCCAGCAGCTTGGTGGGCGCCGGTTACACAGATACGCAGTATTTT
TRBJ1-1,.,TRBV9,.,CASSVDHSTEAFF,TGTGCCAGCAGCGTAGACCACTCCACTGAAGCTTTCTTT
TRBJ2-7,TRBD2,TRBV7-9,.,CATGGGGSYEQYF,TGTGCCACGGGGGGCGGGGGGTCCTACGAGCAGTACTTC
TRBJ2-3,.,TRBV19,.,CASSIETGYTQYF,TGTGCCAGTAGTATAGAAACAGGGTATACGCAGTATTTT
TRBJ2-7,TRBD2,TRBV9,.,CASSSSGSGTYYEQYF,TGTGCCAGCAGCTCCTCGGGTAGCGGGACCTACTACGAGCAGTACTTC
TRBJ2-7,.,TRBV15,once,CATSRGGDSLEQYF,TGTGCCACCAGCAGAGGGGGGGATTCCCTCGAGCAGTACTTC
TRBJ2-7,.,TRBV5-1,.,CASSIDTYYEQYF,TGCGCCAGCAGTATCGACACCTACTACGAGCAGTACTTC
TRBJ2-1,TRBD2,TRBV5-1,.,CASSFSGGNNEQFF,TGCGCCAGCAGCTTTAGCGGGGGTAACAATGAGCAGTTCTTC
TRBJ1-2,.,TRBV2,.,CASSEQGTNYGYTF,TGTGCCAGCAGTGAACAGGGGACTAACTATGGCTACACCTTC
TRBJ2-1,.,TRBV5-7,.,CASSTYDSLGSYNEQFF,TGTGCCAGCAGCACTTACGACAGTCTAGGTTCCTACAATGAGCAGTTCTTC
TRBJ2-3,TRBD2,TRBV11-2,.,CASSDLAGGTDTQYF,TGTGCCAGCAGCGACCTTGCGGGGGGGACAGATACGCAGTATTTT
TRBJ2-1,TRBD1,TRBV7-2,few,CASSPLGQGASYNEQFF,TGTGCCAGCAGCCCCCTGGGACAGGGGGCCTCCTACAATGAGCAGTTCTTC
TRBJ2-2,TRBD2,TRBV2,.,CASGLGTSGGIGELFF,TGTGCCAGCGGATTAGGGACTAGCGGGGGCATCGGGGAGCTGTTTTTT
TRBJ2-1,.,TRBV5-1,.,CATHFGEQFF,TGCGCCACCCACTTCGGGGAGCAGTTCTTC
TRBJ1-2,.,TRBV6-5,.,CASRSGGDYGYTF,TGTGCCAGCAGGTCTGGGGGGGACTATGGCTACACCTTC
TRBJ2-5,TRBD2,TRBV5-6,.,CASSIGGETQYF,TGTGCCAGCAGTATCGGGGGGGAGACCCAGTACTTC
TRBJ2-7,TRBD2,TRBV10-3,.,CAISDPGRGIDEQYF,TGTGCCATCAGCGACCCGGGGAGGGGCATCGACGAGCAGTACTTC
TRBJ2-2,.,TRBV9,.,CASSVAAGRSTGELFF,TGTGCCAGCAGCGTAGCTGCGGGCAGAAGTACCGGGGAGCTGTTTTTT
TRBJ1-5,TRBD1,TRBV7-9,.,CASSLVSGTDQNQPQHF,TGTGCCAGCAGCTTGGTATCCGGGACAGACCAGAATCAGCCCCAGCATTTT
TRBJ1-5,TRBD1,TRBV4-1,once,CASSKRQGLGERNQPQHF,TGCGCCAGCAGCAAACGACAGGGCCTCGGGGAGCGCAATCAGCCCCAGCATTTT
TRBJ2-7,.,TRBV4-1,.,CASSQESGIPYEQYF,TGCGCCAGCAGCCAAGAATCAGGGATCCCCTACGAGCAGTACTTC
TRBJ2-5,.,TRBV5-1,.,CASSSRSLETQYF,TGCGCCAGCAGCTCACGGTCCCTGGAGACCCAGTACTTC
TRBJ2-1,TRBD1,TRBV19,.,CASGAGDRDYNEQFF,TGTGCCAGTGGGGCCGGGGACAGGGACTACAATGAGCAGTTCTTC